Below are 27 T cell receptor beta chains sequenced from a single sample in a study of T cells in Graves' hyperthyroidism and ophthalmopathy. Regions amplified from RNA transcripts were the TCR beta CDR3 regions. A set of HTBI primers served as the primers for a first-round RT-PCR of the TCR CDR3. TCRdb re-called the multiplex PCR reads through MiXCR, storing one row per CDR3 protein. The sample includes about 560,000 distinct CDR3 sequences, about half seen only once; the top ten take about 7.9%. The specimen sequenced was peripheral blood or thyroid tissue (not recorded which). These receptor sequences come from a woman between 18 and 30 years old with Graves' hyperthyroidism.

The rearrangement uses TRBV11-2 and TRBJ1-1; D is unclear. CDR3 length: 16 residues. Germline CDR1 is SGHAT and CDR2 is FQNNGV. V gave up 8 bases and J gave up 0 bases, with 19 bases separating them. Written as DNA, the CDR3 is TGTGCCAGCTCACCTGTCATGGGCCCCATGAACACTGAAGCTTTCTTT. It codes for CASSPVMGPMNTEAFF.

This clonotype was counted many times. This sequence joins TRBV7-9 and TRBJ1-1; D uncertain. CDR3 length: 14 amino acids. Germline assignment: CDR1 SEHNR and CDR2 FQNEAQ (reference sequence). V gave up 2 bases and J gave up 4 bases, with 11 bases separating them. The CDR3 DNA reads TGTGCCAGCAGCTTACTGGGAGTCGGCACTGAAGCTTTCTTT. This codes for CASSLLGVGTEAFF.

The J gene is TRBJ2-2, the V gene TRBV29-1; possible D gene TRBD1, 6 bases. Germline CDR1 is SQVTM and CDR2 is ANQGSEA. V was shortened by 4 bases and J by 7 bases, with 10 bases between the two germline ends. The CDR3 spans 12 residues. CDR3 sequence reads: CSVGQDVGELFF. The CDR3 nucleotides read TGCAGCGTTGGACAGGACGTCGGGGAGCTGTTTTTT.

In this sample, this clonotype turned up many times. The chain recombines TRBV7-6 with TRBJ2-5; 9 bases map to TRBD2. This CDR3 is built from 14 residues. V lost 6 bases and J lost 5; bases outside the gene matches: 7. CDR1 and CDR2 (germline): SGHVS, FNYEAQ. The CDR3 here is CASRREGRWETQYF. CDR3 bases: TGTGCCAGCAGGCGGGAGGGCCGATGGGAGACCCAGTACTTC.

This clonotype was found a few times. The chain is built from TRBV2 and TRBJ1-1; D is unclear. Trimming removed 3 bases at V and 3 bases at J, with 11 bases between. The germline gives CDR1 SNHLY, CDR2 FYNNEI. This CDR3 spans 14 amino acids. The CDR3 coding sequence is TGTGCCAGCAGTGAGTGGGGAATTGACACTGAAGCTTTCTTT. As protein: CASSEWGIDTEAFF.

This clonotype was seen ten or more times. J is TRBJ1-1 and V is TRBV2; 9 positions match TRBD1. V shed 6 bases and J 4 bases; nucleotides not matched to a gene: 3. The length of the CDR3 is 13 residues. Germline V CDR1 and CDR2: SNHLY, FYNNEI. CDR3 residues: CASSVTGGTEAFF. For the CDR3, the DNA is TGTGCCAGCAGCGTGACAGGGGGCACTGAAGCTTTCTTT.

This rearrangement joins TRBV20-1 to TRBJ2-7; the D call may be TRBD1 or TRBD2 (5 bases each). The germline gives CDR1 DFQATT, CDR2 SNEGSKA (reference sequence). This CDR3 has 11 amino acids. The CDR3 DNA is TGCAGCGGGGCTAGCTTCTACGAGCAGTACTTC. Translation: CSGASFYEQYF.

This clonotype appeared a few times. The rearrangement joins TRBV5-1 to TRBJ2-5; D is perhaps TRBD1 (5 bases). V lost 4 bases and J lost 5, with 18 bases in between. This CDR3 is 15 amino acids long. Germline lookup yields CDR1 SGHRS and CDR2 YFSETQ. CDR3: CASSGRQLLVETQYF. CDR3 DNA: TGCGCCAGCAGCGGCCGACAGTTACTGGTGGAGACCCAGTACTTC.

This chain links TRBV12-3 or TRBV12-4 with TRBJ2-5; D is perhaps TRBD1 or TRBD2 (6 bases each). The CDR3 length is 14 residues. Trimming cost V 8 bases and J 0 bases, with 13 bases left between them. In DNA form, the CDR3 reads TGTGCCAGCCGACGGAGGGGGTACCAAGAGACCCAGTACTTC. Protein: CASRRRGYQETQYF.

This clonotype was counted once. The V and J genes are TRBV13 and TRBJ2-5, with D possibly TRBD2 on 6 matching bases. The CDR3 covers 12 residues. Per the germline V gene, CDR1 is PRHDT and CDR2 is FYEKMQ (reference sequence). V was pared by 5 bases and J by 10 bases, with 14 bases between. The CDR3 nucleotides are TGTGCCAGCAGCACCCGGCGGGACGACCAGTACTTC. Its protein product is CASSTRRDDQYF. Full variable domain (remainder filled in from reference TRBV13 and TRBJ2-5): AAGVIQSPRHLIKEKRETATLKCYPIPRHDTVYWYQQGPGQDPQFLISFYEKMQSDKGSIPDRFSAQQFSDYHSELNMSSLELGDSALYFCASSTRRDDQYFGPGTRLLVL.

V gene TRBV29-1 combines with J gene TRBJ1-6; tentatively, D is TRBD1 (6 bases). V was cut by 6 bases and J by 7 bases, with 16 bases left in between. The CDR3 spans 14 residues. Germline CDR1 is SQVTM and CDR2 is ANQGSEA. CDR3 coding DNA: TGCAGCGTGCGGACAGCGTGGTGGAATTCACCCCTCCACTTT. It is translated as CSVRTAWWNSPLHF.

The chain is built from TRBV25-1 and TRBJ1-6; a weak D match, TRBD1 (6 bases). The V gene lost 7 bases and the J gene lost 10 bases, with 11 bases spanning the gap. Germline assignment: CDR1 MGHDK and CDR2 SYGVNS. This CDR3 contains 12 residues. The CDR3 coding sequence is TGTGCCAGCAATCCAGGGGTATCACCCCTCCACTTT. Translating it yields CASNPGVSPLHF.

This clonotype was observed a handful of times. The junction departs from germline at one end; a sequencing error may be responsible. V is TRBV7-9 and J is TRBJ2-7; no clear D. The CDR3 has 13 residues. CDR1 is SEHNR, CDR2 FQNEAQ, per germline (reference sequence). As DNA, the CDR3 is TGTGCTAGCAGCTCCCGGCCCACTGGCGAGCAGTACTTC. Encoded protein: CASSSRPTGEQYF.

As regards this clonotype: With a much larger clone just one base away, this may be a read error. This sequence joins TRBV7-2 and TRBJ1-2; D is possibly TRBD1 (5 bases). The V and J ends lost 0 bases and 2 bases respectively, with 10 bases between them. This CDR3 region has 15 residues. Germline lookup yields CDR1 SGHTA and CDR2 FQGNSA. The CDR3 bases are TGTGCCAGCAGCTTAGCCGCGGGGCGGAACTATGGCTACACCTTC. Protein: CASSLAAGRNYGYTF.

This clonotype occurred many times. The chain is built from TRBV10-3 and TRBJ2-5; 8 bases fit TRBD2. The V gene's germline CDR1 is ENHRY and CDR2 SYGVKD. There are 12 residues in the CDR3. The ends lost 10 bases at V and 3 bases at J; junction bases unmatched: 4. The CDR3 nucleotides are TGTGCCACCTTGGGACTAGAAGAGACCCAGTACTTC. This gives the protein CATLGLEETQYF.

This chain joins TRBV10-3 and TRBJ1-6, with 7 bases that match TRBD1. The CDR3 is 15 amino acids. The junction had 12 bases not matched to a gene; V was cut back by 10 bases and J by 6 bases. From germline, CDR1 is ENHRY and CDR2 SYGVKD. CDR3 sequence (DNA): TGTGCCAGCAGAGATCCGGACAGGTTTAATTCACCCCTCCACTTT. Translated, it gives CASRDPDRFNSPLHF.

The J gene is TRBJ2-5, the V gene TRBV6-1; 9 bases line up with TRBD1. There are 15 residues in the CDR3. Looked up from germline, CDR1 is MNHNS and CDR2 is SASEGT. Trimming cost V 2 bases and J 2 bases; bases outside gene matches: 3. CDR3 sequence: CASSESDRGQETQYF. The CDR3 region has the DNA TGTGCCAGCAGTGAATCGGACAGGGGTCAAGAGACCCAGTACTTC.

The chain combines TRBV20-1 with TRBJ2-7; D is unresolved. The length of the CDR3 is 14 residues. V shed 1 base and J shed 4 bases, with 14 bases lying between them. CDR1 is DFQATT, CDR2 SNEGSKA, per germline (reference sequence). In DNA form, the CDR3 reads TGCAGTGCTAGAGCAGGTATAGACTTGTACGAGCAGTACTTC. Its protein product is CSARAGIDLYEQYF.

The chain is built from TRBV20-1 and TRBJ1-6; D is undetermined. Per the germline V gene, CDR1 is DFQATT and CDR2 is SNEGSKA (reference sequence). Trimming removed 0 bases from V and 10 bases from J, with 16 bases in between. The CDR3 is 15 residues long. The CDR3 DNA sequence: TGCAGTGCTAGAGATTTGGAGGTGTCGGCGTCACCCCTCCACTTT. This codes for CSARDLEVSASPLHF.

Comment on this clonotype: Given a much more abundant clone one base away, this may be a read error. CDR3 sequence (DNA): TGTGCCAGCAGCACCAAACAGGGCGCTGGGGCCAACGTCCCGACTTTC. It translates to CASSTKQGAGANVPTF. The chain carries TRBV25-1 and TRBJ2-6, with D possibly matching TRBD1 (6 bases). Germline V gives CDR1 MGHDK, CDR2 SYGVNS. CDR3 length: 16 residues.

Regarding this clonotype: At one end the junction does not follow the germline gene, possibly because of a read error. The CDR3 spells CASSQFSTGGPSGANVLTF. The CDR3, as DNA: TGTGCCAGCAGCCAATTCTCAACGGGAGGTCCCTCTGGGGCCAACGTCCTGACTTTC. The chain carries TRBV5-1 and TRBJ2-6, with 7 bases lining up with TRBD2. In germline, CDR1 is SGHRS, CDR2 YFSETQ. The CDR3 spans 19 residues.

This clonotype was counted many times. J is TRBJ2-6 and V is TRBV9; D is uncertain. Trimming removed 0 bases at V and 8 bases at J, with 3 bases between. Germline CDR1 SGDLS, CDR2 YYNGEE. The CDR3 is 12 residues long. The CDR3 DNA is TGTGCCAGCAGCGTAGGGACCAACGTCCTGACTTTC. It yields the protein CASSVGTNVLTF.

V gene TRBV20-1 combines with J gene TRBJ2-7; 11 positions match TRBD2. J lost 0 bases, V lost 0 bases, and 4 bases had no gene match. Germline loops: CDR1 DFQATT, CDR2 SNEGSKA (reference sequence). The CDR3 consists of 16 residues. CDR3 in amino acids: CSAREGLADNSYEQYF. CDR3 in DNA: TGCAGTGCTAGAGAGGGACTAGCGGACAACTCCTACGAGCAGTACTTC.

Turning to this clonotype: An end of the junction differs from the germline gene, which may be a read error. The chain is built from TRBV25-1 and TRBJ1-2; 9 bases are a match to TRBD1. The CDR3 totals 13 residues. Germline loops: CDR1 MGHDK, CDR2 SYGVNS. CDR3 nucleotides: TGCGCCAGCAGGCAGACAGGGGGCTATGGCTACACCTTC. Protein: CASRQTGGYGYTF.

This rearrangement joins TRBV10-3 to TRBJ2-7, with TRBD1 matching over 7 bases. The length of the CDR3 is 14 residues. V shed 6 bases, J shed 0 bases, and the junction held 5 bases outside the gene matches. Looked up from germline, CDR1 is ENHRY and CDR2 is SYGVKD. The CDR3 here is CAIRPGQSSYEQYF. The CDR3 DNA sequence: TGTGCCATCAGACCGGGACAGTCCTCCTACGAGCAGTACTTC.

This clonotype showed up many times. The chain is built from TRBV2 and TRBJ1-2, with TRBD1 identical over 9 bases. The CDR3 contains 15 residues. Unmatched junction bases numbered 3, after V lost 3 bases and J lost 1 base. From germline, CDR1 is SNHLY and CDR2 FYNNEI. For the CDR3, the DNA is TGTGCCAGCAGTGACGGACAGGGGCTTAACTATGGCTACACCTTC. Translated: CASSDGQGLNYGYTF.

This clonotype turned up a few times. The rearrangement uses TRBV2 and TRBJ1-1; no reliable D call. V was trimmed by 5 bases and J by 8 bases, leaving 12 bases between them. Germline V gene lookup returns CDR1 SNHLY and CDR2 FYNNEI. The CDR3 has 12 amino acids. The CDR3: CASSLGSPEAFF. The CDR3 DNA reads TGTGCCAGCAGTTTAGGGTCCCCCGAAGCTTTCTTT.